A selection of T cell receptor beta chains follows, all from one sample in a study of blood T cell repertoires in COVID-19. Clones were sequenced by immunoSEQ multiplex PCR, and TCRdb holds only the in-frame ones, with some missing. Among some 310,000 clones listed, around 90% were seen once. Sequenced material: peripheral blood. The source of these receptors is a woman aged 40 to 49 with COVID-19, enrolled during active disease. The CDR3 runs from the conserved cysteine through the conserved F or W. The order of the fields is J gene, V gene, CDR3 protein.

J gene: TRBJ1-6; V gene: TRBV9; CDR3 protein: CASSLRQGDSPLHF
J gene: TRBJ1-5; V gene: TRBV18; CDR3 protein: CASSPSDRVRNQPQHF
J gene: TRBJ1-6; V gene: TRBV7-9; CDR3 protein: CASSLDGSENSPLHF
J gene: TRBJ2-7; V gene: TRBV30; CDR3 protein: CAWSPILASEQYF
J gene: TRBJ1-6; V gene: TRBV28; CDR3 protein: CASRLTGNNSPLHF
J gene: TRBJ1-1; V gene: TRBV5-1; CDR3 protein: CASSPVTGGAEAFF
J gene: TRBJ1-1; V gene: TRBV28; CDR3 protein: CASGGMKGTEAFF
J gene: TRBJ1-6; V gene: TRBV5-4; CDR3 protein: CASSLDSLSYNSPLHF
J gene: TRBJ2-7; V gene: TRBV5-5; CDR3 protein: CASSWGQGAITSQDF
J gene: TRBJ2-3; V gene: TRBV19; CDR3 protein: CASSTGGIADTQYF
J gene: TRBJ1-1; V gene: TRBV18; CDR3 protein: CASSRDRMNTEAFF
J gene: TRBJ2-7; V gene: TRBV28; CDR3 protein: CAIQGQGGEQYF
J gene: TRBJ2-1; V gene: TRBV27; CDR3 protein: CASSPAAGVHLNEQFF
J gene: TRBJ2-3; V gene: TRBV5-1; CDR3 protein: CASSLTGTGADTQYF
J gene: TRBJ2-7; V gene: TRBV6-6; CDR3 protein: CASIRGASGYEQYF
J gene: TRBJ2-7; V gene: TRBV2; CDR3 protein: CASRGDTPYGEQYF
J gene: TRBJ1-4; V gene: TRBV4-3; CDR3 protein: CASSQDGTGPNEKLFF
J gene: TRBJ1-2; V gene: TRBV4-3; CDR3 protein: CASSQAVPQGAYYGYTF
J gene: TRBJ1-2; V gene: TRBV2; CDR3 protein: CASSEAPGMYYGYTF
J gene: TRBJ1-2; V gene: TRBV19; CDR3 protein: CASSMGVSYTF
J gene: TRBJ2-1; V gene: TRBV28; CDR3 protein: CASSLSAPRVAGVREQFF
J gene: TRBJ1-1; V gene: TRBV28; CDR3 protein: CASRLTGEGDTEAFF
J gene: TRBJ2-3; V gene: TRBV15; CDR3 protein: CATTSGLAGSTDTQYF
J gene: TRBJ1-1; V gene: TRBV5-1; CDR3 protein: CASSAGGALGTEAFF
J gene: TRBJ2-2; V gene: TRBV5-1; CDR3 protein: CASSLDIGELFF
J gene: TRBJ1-6; V gene: TRBV5-6; CDR3 protein: CASSRIQGNSPLHF
J gene: TRBJ2-3; V gene: TRBV19; CDR3 protein: CASSMDRKTTSGSASTDTQYF
J gene: TRBJ1-4; V gene: TRBV28; CDR3 protein: CASSLWMTGATNEKLFF
J gene: TRBJ2-1; V gene: TRBV9; CDR3 protein: CASSPSMGGGLAGAAGEQFF
J gene: TRBJ1-4; V gene: TRBV6-5; CDR3 protein: CASFGRGSEEKLFF
J gene: TRBJ1-4; V gene: TRBV28; CDR3 protein: CASSLSGATNEKLFF
J gene: TRBJ2-7; V gene: TRBV30; CDR3 protein: CAWRGWVQGLVYEQYF
J gene: TRBJ2-1; V gene: TRBV24-1; CDR3 protein: CATSEAGTGNEQFF